Shown below are 2 T cell receptor beta chains from a single sample sequenced in a study of blood T cell repertoires in COVID-19. Clones were sequenced by immunoSEQ multiplex PCR, and TCRdb holds only the in-frame ones, with some missing. The sample consists of about 100,000 clones, 80% to 90% of them appearing once. Material: peripheral blood. The source is an elderly man with COVID-19, enrolled during active disease.

This clone was detected once. The chain combines TRBV19 with TRBJ2-6; D not certain. Trimming took off 0 bases at V and 2 bases at J, with 5 bases between the two ends. This CDR3 is 15 amino acids long. Germline V gene lookup returns CDR1 LNHDA and CDR2 SQIVND (reference sequence). This CDR3 is CASSIEEAGANVLTF. In DNA, the CDR3 is TGTGCCAGTAGTATAGAAGAGGCTGGGGCCAACGTCCTGACTTTC.

A word on this clone: No conserved phenylalanine or tryptophan is present at the end of the CDR3, so a read error is the likely explanation. The CDR3 here is CASSHDRGQGREKLFL. The CDR3 bases are TGCGCCAGCAGCCACGATCGAGGCCAGGGAAGGGAAAAACTGTTTCTT. This rearrangement joins TRBV4-1 to TRBJ1-4, with a possible D match to TRBD1 (5 bases). Germline V gene sequence: CDR1 MGHRA, CDR2 YSYEKL. This CDR3 contains 16 residues. V gave up 3 bases and J gave up 8 bases, with 19 bases separating them.